These 18 T cell receptor beta chains share one sample of origin, sequenced in a study of blood T cell repertoires in COVID-19. Only in-frame clones appear in the TCRdb table, and some are missing; sequencing was by immunoSEQ multiplex PCR. The table has 250,000 to 350,000 clones, approximately 85% seen once. The sample was peripheral blood. These receptors originate from a man aged 18 to 30 with active or convalescent COVID-19.

V is TRBV6-5 and J is TRBJ2-5; 7 bases agree with TRBD2. CDR1 and CDR2 (germline): MNHEY, SVGAGI. J gave up 5 bases and V 6 bases, and 9 bases lay outside the gene matches. The CDR3 runs to 14 residues. CDR3 sequence (DNA): TGTGCCAGCAGGCCTCCGGGGGGTCAGGAGACCCAGTACTTC. Translating gives CASRPPGGQETQYF.

V and J are TRBV11-2 and TRBJ2-7; 8 bases are shared with TRBD1. The germline V gene encodes CDR1 SGHAT and CDR2 FQNNGV. CDR3 length: 12 residues. Trimming removed 5 bases from V and 6 bases from J; junction bases left unmatched: 3. Written as DNA, the CDR3 is TGTGCCAGCAGCCGACAGGGGCCCGAGCAGTACTTC. It yields the protein CASSRQGPEQYF.

In its sample, this clone was seen once. The chain has TRBV27 and TRBJ2-7, with TRBD2 as a possible D gene (5 bases). The V end was cut by 7 bases, the J end by 4 bases, with 11 bases between. Germline V lookup: CDR1 MNHEY, CDR2 SMNVEV (reference sequence). The CDR3 covers 12 residues. CDR3 DNA sequence: TGTGCCAGCAAATCGGGGTTGTACGAGCAGTACTTC. It specifies CASKSGLYEQYF.

This clone was observed once. The CDR3 region is CASSPGQILYGYTF. DNA of the CDR3: TGCGCCAGCAGCCCAGGACAAATACTTTATGGCTACACCTTC. The V and J genes are TRBV4-3 and TRBJ1-2; the D gene is possibly TRBD1 (5 bases). This CDR3 is built from 14 residues. Germline CDR1 reads LGHNA; CDR2 reads YSLEER. V gave up 4 bases and J gave up 5 bases, with 14 bases separating them.

This chain uses TRBV11-2 with TRBJ1-1; D is unclear. V gave up 3 bases and J gave up 1 base, with 9 bases separating them. CDR1 and CDR2 (germline): SGHAT, FQNNGV. This CDR3 has 14 amino acids. CDR3 bases: TGTGCCAGCAGCTTTACGTCAGGGAACACTGAAGCTTTCTTT. Encoded protein: CASSFTSGNTEAFF.

This chain joins TRBV7-3 and TRBJ2-2, with 11 positions matching TRBD2. The germline gives CDR1 SGHTA, CDR2 FQGTGA. After removal of 6 bases from V and 0 bases from J, the junction contained 3 bases not matched to a gene. This CDR3 has 16 residues. CDR3 residues: CASSPSGGTNTGELFF. The DNA for the CDR3 is TGTGCCAGCAGTCCTAGCGGGGGGACGAACACCGGGGAGCTGTTTTTT.

The chain joins TRBV4-3 to TRBJ2-3, with 9 bases lining up with TRBD1. This CDR3 is 15 amino acids long. CDR1 is LGHNA and CDR2 is YSLEER in the germline V gene. The junction had 1 base not matched to a gene; V was cut back by 3 bases and J by 0 bases. The CDR3 DNA follows: TGCGCCAGCAGCCACGGGACAGGGAGCACAGATACGCAGTATTTT. Residues: CASSHGTGSTDTQYF.

Only a few counts were recorded for this clone. This chain joins TRBV25-1 and TRBJ2-7, with 8 bases identical to TRBD1. Germline lookup yields CDR1 MGHDK and CDR2 SYGVNS. The CDR3 consists of 17 residues. V lost 3 bases, J lost 2 bases, and 12 bases stayed unmatched. The CDR3 spells CASSERAGTGNTYEQYF. CDR3 nucleotide sequence: TGTGCCAGCAGTGAGAGAGCCGGGACAGGAAATACCTACGAGCAGTACTTC.

The gene calls are TRBV15 and TRBJ1-1; D not certain. The germline gives CDR1 LNHNV, CDR2 YYDKDF (reference sequence). CDR3 length: 12 amino acids. V was pared by 2 bases and J by 10 bases, with 11 bases between. CDR3 in amino acids: CATSRSLGRAFF. As DNA, the CDR3 is TGTGCCACCAGCAGATCACTAGGGAGAGCTTTCTTT.

The genes are TRBV29-1 and TRBJ2-1; 7 nucleotides match TRBD2. The germline V gene has CDR1 SQVTM and CDR2 ANQGSEA. The V and J ends lost 4 bases and 0 bases, in that order; junction bases with no gene match: 6. The length of the CDR3 is 15 residues. The CDR3 protein is CSVGVGGVSYNEQFF. The CDR3 nucleotides are TGCAGCGTTGGCGTTGGGGGGGTCTCCTACAATGAGCAGTTCTTC.

V is TRBV2 and J is TRBJ2-3; tentatively, D is TRBD1 (6 bases). V was clipped by 5 bases and J by 4 bases, with 22 bases between them. Per germline, CDR1 SNHLY and CDR2 FYNNEI. The CDR3 runs to 17 residues. The chain's CDR3 is CASSTTPQGIVADTQYF. CDR3 bases: TGTGCCAGCAGTACGACCCCACAGGGTATTGTGGCAGATACGCAGTATTTT.

The V gene is TRBV15, the J gene TRBJ1-2; 7 nucleotides align to TRBD1. The germline gives CDR1 LNHNV, CDR2 YYDKDF (reference sequence). Losses at the gene ends were 2 bases for V and 5 bases for J; bases not matched to a gene: 17. The CDR3 extends over 18 amino acids. The CDR3 DNA is TGTGCCACCAGCAGAAAACCCCGGGACAGTCCCGAAGATTATGGCTACACCTTC. Translating it yields CATSRKPRDSPEDYGYTF.

The rearrangement joins TRBV7-2 to TRBJ2-1, with a weak D call TRBD2 (6 bases). Germline values: CDR1 SGHTA, CDR2 FQGNSA. V was pared by 5 bases and J by 2 bases, with 13 bases between. This CDR3 spans 15 amino acids. The CDR3 is CASSERGGAYNEQFF. DNA of the CDR3: TGTGCCAGCAGCGAGCGTGGAGGGGCCTACAATGAGCAGTTCTTC.

V is TRBV6-5 and J is TRBJ2-5; maybe TRBD1 (6 bases). The CDR3 sequence is 14 residues long. CDR1 is MNHEY and CDR2 is SVGAGI in the germline V gene. With 6 bases removed from V and 4 bases from J, the gap between germline ends came to 15 bases. The CDR3 sequence is CASRTFQGLETQYF. DNA of the CDR3: TGTGCCAGCAGGACCTTCCAGGGGTTAGAGACCCAGTACTTC.

This clone was found a few times. The chain is built from TRBV4-3 and TRBJ2-1, with TRBD2 matching over 9 bases. The CDR3 sequence is 16 residues long. Trimming removed 4 bases from V and 3 bases from J; junction bases left unmatched: 7. The germline CDR1 and CDR2 sequences are LGHNA and YSLEER. The CDR3 sequence: CASSRLRAGGYNEQFF. CDR3 nucleotide sequence: TGCGCCAGCAGCCGCCTGAGAGCGGGGGGCTACAATGAGCAGTTCTTC.

J is TRBJ2-1 and V is TRBV6-5; 9 bases map to TRBD1. The CDR3 is made up of 12 amino acids. Trimming at V came to 6 bases and at J to 14 bases, leaving 8 bases not matched to a gene. CDR1 MNHEY and CDR2 SVGAGI come from the germline V gene. CDR3 coding DNA: TGTGCCAGCAGCAACCCGGGACAGGGAAAGTTCTTC. Translating it yields CASSNPGQGKFF.

The J gene is TRBJ1-6, the V gene TRBV15; D is perhaps TRBD1 (6 bases). With 0 bases removed from V and 13 bases from J, the gap between germline ends came to 16 bases. CDR3 length equals 15 residues. In germline, CDR1 is LNHNV, CDR2 YYDKDF (reference sequence). The CDR3 coding sequence is TGTGCCACCAGCAGAGAAGACAGGTCCGGTGGGCCCCTCCACTTT. This gives the protein CATSREDRSGGPLHF.

Only a few counts were recorded for this clone. This rearrangement joins TRBV19 to TRBJ1-6; tentatively, D is TRBD1 (6 bases). CDR1 LNHDA and CDR2 SQIVND come from the germline V gene (reference sequence). CDR3 size: 15 residues. V was pared by 7 bases and J by 5 bases, with 15 bases between. CDR3 sequence: CASTDRFGDNSPLHF. The CDR3 DNA sequence: TGTGCCAGTACCGACAGGTTCGGGGATAATTCACCCCTCCACTTT.